Below, 20 T cell receptor beta chains from the same sample are listed, as sequenced in a study of T-cell memory formation after mild COVID-19. One entry per CDR3 protein, called by TCRdb with MiXCR from the 5' RACE reads. Altogether about 260,000 distinct CDR3 sequences are present, about 16% being singletons, with the ten largest covering around a fifth. The sequencing sample was made of PBMCs or a T cell subset sorted from them (not recorded which). The source is a man aged 18 to 29 who had mild COVID-19 (a few samples of this study predate the infection). Cell type and time point are not known.

The rearrangement uses TRBV4-1 and TRBJ2-5; 16 bases match TRBD2. The CDR3 contains 17 residues. CDR1 is MGHRA, CDR2 YSYEKL, per germline. V shed 2 bases and J 4 bases; nucleotides not matched to a gene: 4. CDR3 protein: CASSQPGLAGGVETQYF. CDR3 in DNA: TGCGCCAGCAGCCAACCGGGACTAGCGGGGGGGGTAGAGACCCAGTACTTC.

This clonotype was seen a few times. The V gene is TRBV5-6, the J gene TRBJ2-1; D perhaps matches TRBD2 (5 bases). The V gene's germline CDR1 is SGHDT and CDR2 YYEEEE. V lost 5 bases and J lost 3, with 24 bases in between. The CDR3 runs to 18 residues. The CDR3 coding sequence is TGTGCCAGCAGTTCGGAGGCTGAACTAGTTGGGGTCTACAATGAGCAGTTCTTC. Its translation: CASSSEAELVGVYNEQFF.

The V call is TRBV5-1, the J call TRBJ2-3; weak D call: TRBD1 (5 bases). This CDR3 has 15 residues. The ends were cut back, 5 bases at V and 2 bases at J, with 15 bases in the middle. Germline loops: CDR1 SGHRS, CDR2 YFSETQ. The CDR3 reads CASRGGVGLTDTQYF. The CDR3 DNA sequence: TGCGCCAGCAGAGGTGGGGTGGGGCTCACAGATACGCAGTATTTT.

The table lists this clonotype with a few counts. Here the CDR3 reads CASSSPRQGYNEQFF. CDR3 DNA: TGTGCCAGCAGTTCCCCGCGACAGGGGTACAATGAGCAGTTCTTC. The V gene is TRBV5-6, the J gene TRBJ2-1, with TRBD1 identical over 8 bases. From germline, CDR1 is SGHDT and CDR2 YYEEEE. This CDR3 contains 15 residues. V shed 5 bases, J shed 4 bases, and the junction held 8 bases outside the gene matches.

The CDR3 region has the DNA TGCAGCGGCGGACCGCTAACCTACGAGCAGTACGTC. Translation: CSGGPLTYEQYV. This chain connects TRBV29-1 to TRBJ2-7; D unresolved. Germline V gives CDR1 SQVTM, CDR2 ANQGSEA. CDR3 length equals 12 residues. V was clipped by 7 bases and J by 2 bases, with 12 bases between them.

This clonotype came up a few times. The genes are TRBV5-6 and TRBJ2-1; D uncertain. CDR1 is SGHDT, CDR2 YYEEEE, per germline. Trimming shortened V by 0 bases and J by 2 bases, and 3 bases separated the two germline ends. CDR3 length equals 13 residues. The chain's CDR3 is CASSLEAYNEQFF. The CDR3 region has the DNA TGTGCCAGCAGCTTGGAAGCCTACAATGAGCAGTTCTTC. Drawing the rest from reference TRBV5-6 and TRBJ2-1, the complete variable domain is DAGVTQSPTHLIKTRGQQVTLRCSPKSGHDTVSWYQQALGQGPQFIFQYYEEEERQRGNFPDRFSGHQFPNYSSELNVNALLLGDSALYLCASSLEAYNEQFFGPGTRLTVL.

This clonotype appeared a few times. CDR3 amino acids: CSAGWRRETQYF. In nucleotides, the CDR3 is TGCAGTGCGGGGTGGCGGCGAGAGACCCAGTACTTC. This chain connects TRBV20-1 to TRBJ2-5; D not certain. The germline V gene has CDR1 DFQATT and CDR2 SNEGSKA (reference sequence). The CDR3 contains 12 residues. Between the trimmed V and J ends, which lost 6 bases and 4 bases, there was a span of 12 bases.

The chain uses TRBV20-1 and TRBJ2-3, with D perhaps matching TRBD2 (6 bases). Germline V gene data show CDR1 as DFQATT and CDR2 as SNEGSKA (reference sequence). There are 16 residues in the CDR3. V dropped 0 bases and J dropped 0 bases, with 13 bases sitting between them. The CDR3 protein is CSARDRGLASTDTQYF. The CDR3 DNA reads TGCAGTGCTAGAGATCGAGGGCTAGCGAGCACAGATACGCAGTATTTT.

For this clonotype: One end of the junction fails to match germline, which may point to a read error. The chain combines TRBV7-9 with TRBJ1-3; D is possibly TRBD1 (5 bases). CDR3 length: 11 residues. Germline-derived CDR1 and CDR2 are SEHNR and FQNEAQ (reference sequence). The CDR3 spells CASSFGTGKDF. The CDR3 DNA sequence: TGTGCCAGCAGCTTTGGGACGGGGAAGGATTTT.

This clonotype was counted between two and nine times. The rearrangement joins TRBV29-1 to TRBJ2-1; perhaps TRBD2 as D (5 bases). Germline V gene sequence: CDR1 SQVTM, CDR2 ANQGSEA. The V end lost 7 bases, the J end lost 6 bases, and 10 bases lay between the germline ends. The CDR3 extends over 11 amino acids. For the CDR3, the DNA is TGCAGCGCCCAGAGCGGCAATGAGCAGTTCTTC. This gives the protein CSAQSGNEQFF.

This clonotype occurred many times. The chain carries TRBV7-6 and TRBJ2-1; D may be TRBD1 (6 bases). Trimming shortened V by 5 bases and J by 5 bases, and 10 bases separated the two germline ends. The V gene's germline CDR1 is SGHVS and CDR2 FNYEAQ. The CDR3 runs to 13 residues. The CDR3 sequence is CASSSTGNNEQFF. For the CDR3, the DNA is TGTGCCAGCAGCAGCACAGGGAACAATGAGCAGTTCTTC.

V gene TRBV7-2 combines with J gene TRBJ2-5, with a possible D match to TRBD1 (6 bases). CDR1 is SGHTA, CDR2 FQGNSA, per germline. V was trimmed by 5 bases and J by 7 bases, leaving 20 bases between them. This CDR3 has 15 residues. CDR3 loop: CASSLDGRGLGTQYF. DNA of the CDR3: TGTGCCAGCAGCCTGGATGGCAGGGGCCTCGGGACCCAGTACTTC.

This clonotype was recorded a few times. The V gene is TRBV18, the J gene TRBJ2-1; 8 bases are a match to TRBD2. Losses at the gene ends were 6 bases for V and 0 bases for J; bases not matched to a gene: 7. The CDR3 extends over 16 amino acids. Germline assignment: CDR1 KGHSH and CDR2 LQKENI. The chain's CDR3 is CASSPGGANSYNEQFF. CDR3 in DNA: TGTGCCAGCTCCCCCGGGGGGGCCAACTCCTACAATGAGCAGTTCTTC.

The chain has TRBV6-2 or TRBV6-3 and TRBJ2-2, with D perhaps matching TRBD2 (5 bases). Germline V gives CDR1 MNHEY, CDR2 SVGEGT. The CDR3 extends over 16 amino acids. Trimming stripped 7 bases from V and 1 base from J, with 16 bases between. The chain's CDR3 is CASTPLGRLNTGELFF. CDR3 nucleotide sequence: TGTGCCAGCACCCCACTAGGGAGACTGAACACCGGGGAGCTGTTTTTT.

This chain connects TRBV4-1 to TRBJ1-2; maybe TRBD1 (5 bases). V gave up 2 bases and J gave up 4 bases, with 20 bases separating them. Per the germline V gene, CDR1 is MGHRA and CDR2 is YSYEKL. The CDR3 consists of 17 residues. The CDR3 bases are TGCGCCAGCAGCCAAACCCCTGTGGGGGGTGCTATCTATGGCTACACCTTC. This gives the protein CASSQTPVGGAIYGYTF.

This clonotype turned up a few times. The chain combines TRBV7-2 with TRBJ2-2, with 9 positions matching TRBD1. The J segment lost 5 bases and the V segment lost 5 bases, leaving 6 bases of the junction unmatched. The CDR3 contains 15 residues. Germline V CDR1 and CDR2: SGHTA, FQGNSA. CDR3 region: CASSTGGLRTGELFF. CDR3 coding DNA: TGTGCCAGCAGCACAGGGGGCTTAAGGACCGGGGAGCTGTTTTTT.

In its sample, this clonotype was seen a few times. V is TRBV27 and J is TRBJ1-1; 7 bases are a match to TRBD1. V was pared by 2 bases and J by 4 bases, with 7 bases of the junction left unmatched. The CDR3 extends over 15 amino acids. Germline CDR1 and CDR2: MNHEY and SMNVEV (reference sequence). The CDR3 coding sequence is TGTGCCAGCAGTTTAACCCTGACAGGGATCACTGAAGCTTTCTTT. This codes for CASSLTLTGITEAFF.

J is TRBJ1-2 and V is TRBV3-1; D unclear. V was shortened by 4 bases and J by 6 bases, with 21 bases between the two germline ends. Germline V gives CDR1 LGHDT, CDR2 YNNKEL (reference sequence). The CDR3 spans 16 residues. The CDR3 protein is CASSPFERQQYHGYTF. Here the CDR3 DNA reads TGTGCCAGCAGCCCTTTTGAGCGCCAACAGTACCATGGCTACACCTTC.

V and J are TRBV28 and TRBJ1-6; no clear D. V lost 5 bases to trimming and J lost 0 bases, with 14 bases between them. Germline V CDR1 and CDR2: MDHEN, SYDVKM. The CDR3 totals 17 residues. As DNA, the CDR3 is TGTGCCAGCAGTACTCTAGCGTGGAGCTCCTATAATTCACCCCTCCACTTT. It encodes CASSTLAWSSYNSPLHF.

This clonotype was counted a few times. The chain has TRBV11-3 and TRBJ2-7, with 8 bases aligning to TRBD1. The CDR3 is made up of 12 amino acids. V lost 5 bases and J lost 6; bases outside the gene matches: 3. Germline CDR1 and CDR2: SGHNT and YENEEA. DNA for the CDR3: TGTGCCAGCAGCCTGGACAGGGCCGAGCAGTACTTC. Amino acids: CASSLDRAEQYF. Full variable domain (remainder filled in from reference TRBV11-3 and TRBJ2-7): EAGVVQSPRYKIIEKKQPVAFWCNPISGHNTLYWYLQNLGQGPELLIRYENEEAVDDSQLPKDRFSAERLKGVDSTLKIQPAELGDSAVYLCASSLDRAEQYFGPGTRLTVT.